This TCR beta chain derives from a study of blood T cell repertoires in COVID-19. As handled by the study authors: Estimates of nucleated cell counts were drawn from the amplification of reference gene primers. The table came from immunoSEQ multiplex PCR; TCRdb's copy has only in-frame clones and leaves some out. V, J and clone size reflect that table, while D and trimming were determined from the DNA. The data contain 200,000 to 250,000 clones, around 90% of them singletons. This sequence was found in a woman aged 25 to 39 who had been exposed to COVID-19. Material for sequencing was PBMCs or T cells enriched from blood (not recorded which).

The CDR3 spells CASLLSRGSTGELFF. The CDR3 DNA is TGTGCCAGCCTCCTTTCTCGCGGGAGCACCGGGGAGCTGTTTTTT. This rearrangement joins TRBV3-1 (or the pseudogene TRBV3-2) to TRBJ2-2; 7 positions match TRBD2. The CDR3 runs 15 residues. Trimming took 8 bases from V and 4 from J; bases not matched to a gene: 10. Looked up from germline, CDR1 is LGHDT and CDR2 is YNNKEL (reference sequence).